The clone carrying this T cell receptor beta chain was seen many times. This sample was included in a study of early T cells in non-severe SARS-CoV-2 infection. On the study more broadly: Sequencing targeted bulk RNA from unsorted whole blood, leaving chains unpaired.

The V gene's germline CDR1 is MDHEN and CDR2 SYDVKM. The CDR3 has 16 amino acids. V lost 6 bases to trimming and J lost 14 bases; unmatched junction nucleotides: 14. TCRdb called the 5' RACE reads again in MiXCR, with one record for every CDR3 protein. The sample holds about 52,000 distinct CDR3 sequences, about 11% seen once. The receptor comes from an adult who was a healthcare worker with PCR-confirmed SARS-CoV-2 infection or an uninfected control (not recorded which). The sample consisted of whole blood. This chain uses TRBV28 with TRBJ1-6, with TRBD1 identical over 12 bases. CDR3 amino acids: CASSRLAGTGGSSLHF. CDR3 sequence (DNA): TGTGCCAGCAGCCGCCTCGCCGGGACAGGGGGCTCATCCCTCCACTTT. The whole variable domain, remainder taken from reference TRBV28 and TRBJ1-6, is DVKVTQSSRYLVKRTGEKVFLECVQDMDHENMFWYRQDPGLGLRLIYFSYDVKMKEKGDIPEGYSVSREKKERFSLILESASTNQTSMYLCASSRLAGTGGSSLHFGNGTRLTVT.